A selection of T cell receptor beta chains follows, all from one sample in a study of PD-1 blockade in classical Hodgkin lymphoma. Profiling relied on immunoSEQ multiplex PCR, and the TCRdb table lists in-frame clones only, not all of them. Of 46,000 or so clones in the sample, approximately 70% were seen once. The specimen comprised peripheral blood mononuclear cells (PBMCs), sampled at baseline. Every receptor here comes from a human donor with classical Hodgkin lymphoma. Each CDR3 is given with its conserved first and last residue. A D gene is named only where the DNA matches it firmly. Size is omitted from some rows. Given values are once, few, many or a class for expanded clones.

d_call: -
j_call: TRBJ1-1
v_call: TRBV7-2
clone_size: -
cdr3_aa: CASSFGGRGTEAFF
cdr3_nt: TGTGCCAGCAGCTTCGGAGGGAGAGGCACTGAAGCTTTCTTT

d_call: -
j_call: TRBJ2-7
v_call: TRBV7-8
clone_size: once
cdr3_aa: CASSLPTYEQYF
cdr3_nt: TGTGCCAGCAGCTTACCGACATACGAGCAGTACTTC

d_call: -
j_call: TRBJ1-2
v_call: TRBV5-6
clone_size: -
cdr3_aa: CASSLVGGVLNTF
cdr3_nt: TGTGCCAGCAGCTTGGTGGGCGGGGTACTAAACACCTTC

d_call: TRBD1
j_call: TRBJ2-7
v_call: TRBV19
clone_size: many
cdr3_aa: CASARLGRQGSCEQYF
cdr3_nt: TGTGCCAGTGCCCGCTTGGGTCGACAGGGGAGTTGCGAGCAGTACTTC

d_call: TRBD2
j_call: TRBJ2-1
v_call: TRBV7-8
clone_size: -
cdr3_aa: CASSLNGVAGGDEQFF
cdr3_nt: TGTGCCAGCAGCTTAAATGGAGTAGCGGGAGGGGATGAGCAGTTCTTC

d_call: TRBD2
j_call: TRBJ2-1
v_call: TRBV27
clone_size: -
cdr3_aa: CASSFSGTSGYNEQFF
cdr3_nt: TGTGCCAGCAGTTTCTCCGGGACTAGCGGATACAATGAGCAGTTCTTC

d_call: -
j_call: TRBJ1-1
v_call: TRBV11-2
clone_size: -
cdr3_aa: CASSPEGVLYREAFF
cdr3_nt: TGTGCCAGCAGCCCCGAAGGCGTCTTGTACCGTGAAGCTTTCTTT

d_call: -
j_call: TRBJ2-2
v_call: TRBV9
clone_size: -
cdr3_aa: CASSVGSGELFF
cdr3_nt: TGTGCCAGCAGCGTAGGGTCCGGGGAGCTGTTTTTT

d_call: TRBD2
j_call: TRBJ2-7
v_call: TRBV27
clone_size: -
cdr3_aa: CASSPLGLAGGPKEQYF
cdr3_nt: TGTGCCAGCAGTCCCTTGGGGCTAGCGGGGGGGCCGAAAGAGCAGTACTTC

d_call: -
j_call: TRBJ2-7
v_call: TRBV6-5
clone_size: -
cdr3_aa: CATRDRTTYEQYF
cdr3_nt: TGTGCCACTAGAGACAGGACGACCTACGAGCAGTACTTC

d_call: TRBD2
j_call: TRBJ2-5
v_call: TRBV2
clone_size: -
cdr3_aa: CASSVGSGGSETQYF
cdr3_nt: TGTGCCAGCAGTGTAGGAAGCGGGGGGTCAGAGACCCAGTACTTC

d_call: -
j_call: TRBJ2-1
v_call: TRBV7-8
clone_size: -
cdr3_aa: CASSFVTASYNEQFF
cdr3_nt: TGTGCCAGCAGCTTCGTCACAGCTTCCTACAATGAGCAGTTCTTC

d_call: -
j_call: TRBJ1-5
v_call: TRBV10-2
clone_size: few
cdr3_aa: CASSSSRGTEYSNQPQHF
cdr3_nt: TGCGCCAGCAGTTCTAGTCGGGGGACTGAATATAGCAATCAGCCCCAGCATTTT

d_call: -
j_call: TRBJ2-7
v_call: TRBV5-1
clone_size: -
cdr3_aa: CASSLMGNEQYF
cdr3_nt: TGCGCCAGCAGCTTGATGGGAAACGAGCAGTACTTC

d_call: -
j_call: TRBJ2-7
v_call: TRBV4-1
clone_size: -
cdr3_aa: CASSVDRSPYEQYF
cdr3_nt: TGCGCCAGCAGCGTCGACAGGTCCCCCTACGAGCAGTACTTC

d_call: TRBD1
j_call: TRBJ1-2
v_call: TRBV6-5
clone_size: few
cdr3_aa: CASSYSTGGDGYTF
cdr3_nt: TGTGCCAGCAGTTACTCGACAGGGGGTGATGGCTACACCTTC

d_call: -
j_call: TRBJ2-7
v_call: TRBV4-1
clone_size: -
cdr3_aa: CASSRSDGYEQYF
cdr3_nt: TGCGCCAGCAGCCGGTCGGACGGCTACGAGCAGTACTTC

d_call: -
j_call: TRBJ1-2
v_call: TRBV27
clone_size: -
cdr3_aa: CASSPRRSNGYTF
cdr3_nt: TGTGCCAGCAGCCCCCGGAGGTCAAATGGCTACACCTTC

d_call: TRBD2
j_call: TRBJ2-3
v_call: TRBV5-1
clone_size: once
cdr3_aa: CASSLSGASTDTQYF
cdr3_nt: TGCGCCAGCAGCTTAAGCGGGGCCAGCACAGATACGCAGTATTTT

d_call: -
j_call: TRBJ2-1
v_call: TRBV2
clone_size: -
cdr3_aa: CASSEQTSSYNEQFF
cdr3_nt: TGTGCCAGCAGTGAACAGACGAGCTCCTACAATGAGCAGTTCTTC

d_call: -
j_call: TRBJ2-7
v_call: TRBV6-5
clone_size: -
cdr3_aa: CASSYSFAGPSYEQYF
cdr3_nt: TGTGCCAGCAGTTACTCGTTCGCGGGACCCTCCTACGAGCAGTACTTC

d_call: -
j_call: TRBJ2-2
v_call: TRBV9
clone_size: -
cdr3_aa: CASSAPSRGTGELFF
cdr3_nt: TGTGCCAGCAGCGCCCCATCTAGGGGAACCGGGGAGCTGTTTTTT

d_call: -
j_call: TRBJ1-2
v_call: TRBV7-9
clone_size: -
cdr3_aa: CASSSQGGLGYTF
cdr3_nt: TGTGCCAGCAGCTCCCAAGGGGGGCTTGGCTACACCTTC

d_call: -
j_call: TRBJ1-1
v_call: TRBV5-1
clone_size: -
cdr3_aa: CASSLALEGSAFF
cdr3_nt: TGCGCCAGCAGCTTGGCCTTAGAGGGTTCGGCTTTCTTT

d_call: TRBD1
j_call: TRBJ1-1
v_call: TRBV28
clone_size: -
cdr3_aa: CASSLPRGRPNTEAFF
cdr3_nt: TGTGCCAGCAGTTTACCCAGGGGGAGACCGAACACTGAAGCTTTCTTT

d_call: -
j_call: TRBJ1-1
v_call: TRBV5-5
clone_size: -
cdr3_aa: CASSFVGALEAFF
cdr3_nt: TGTGCCAGCAGCTTCGTAGGGGCACTTGAAGCTTTCTTT

d_call: -
j_call: TRBJ2-7
v_call: TRBV11-2
clone_size: few
cdr3_aa: CASSLGTTYEQYF
cdr3_nt: TGTGCCAGCAGCTTGGGGACCACCTACGAGCAGTACTTC

d_call: -
j_call: TRBJ1-2
v_call: TRBV5-1
clone_size: once
cdr3_aa: CASSLEAFIIGYGYTF
cdr3_nt: TGCGCCAGCAGCTTGGAAGCTTTTATTATAGGATATGGCTACACCTTC

d_call: -
j_call: TRBJ1-3
v_call: TRBV9
clone_size: -
cdr3_aa: CASSEGRLSGNTIYF
cdr3_nt: TGTGCCAGCAGCGAGGGACGGCTCTCTGGAAACACCATATATTTT

d_call: -
j_call: TRBJ2-3
v_call: TRBV9
clone_size: -
cdr3_aa: CASSEGVRLDTQYF
cdr3_nt: TGTGCCAGCAGCGAGGGGGTTCGGTTAGATACGCAGTATTTT

d_call: -
j_call: TRBJ1-3
v_call: TRBV5-1
clone_size: -
cdr3_aa: CASSSGPGEGNTIYF
cdr3_nt: TGCGCCAGCAGCTCGGGTCCGGGGGAAGGAAACACCATATATTTT

d_call: -
j_call: TRBJ2-2
v_call: TRBV27
clone_size: once
cdr3_aa: CASSLFRGTGELFF
cdr3_nt: TGTGCCAGCAGTTTATTCAGAGGCACCGGGGAGCTGTTTTTT

d_call: -
j_call: TRBJ1-2
v_call: TRBV5-1
clone_size: few
cdr3_aa: CASSLGAAGGGYTF
cdr3_nt: TGCGCCAGCAGCTTGGGTGCGGCCGGAGGGGGCTACACCTTC